The clone carrying this T cell receptor (beta chain) was seen repeatedly, ten times or more. Antigen specificity is unknown. A universal primer site was incorporated via template switching, and the cDNA contained unique molecular identifiers. TCRdb redid the calling of the 5' RACE reads with MiXCR, one entry per CDR3 protein. This sample yields 690,000 or so distinct CDR3 sequences, of which over 5% are seen a single time; about 2% belongs to the top ten. The CDR3 extends over 13 amino acids. The V gene lost 3 bases and the J gene lost 10 bases, with 13 bases spanning the gap. This sample is drawn from a study of identical twins. Study outcomes and limitations: Models came in too low on out-of-frame TCR alpha sharing in monozygotic twins. Zero-insertion results could be subject to partial confounding by invariant MAIT and iNKT cells.

All donors were healthy Caucasians. This sequence was found in a man aged 18 to 29 in good health. This chain joins TRBV12-3 or TRBV12-4 and TRBJ1-5; no clear D. Sequencing was carried out using naive T cells sorted from blood. CDR3 nucleotides: TGTGCCAGCAGTTTCAGGCGTCGTGATCCCCAGCATTTT. Its translation is CASSFRRRDPQHF.